The rows below give T cell receptor beta chains drawn from one sample of a study of spatial heterogeneity in lung cancer. TCRdb ran MiXCR on the 5' RACE reads and lists one entry per CDR3 protein. Altogether about 52,000 distinct CDR3 sequences are present, roughly 6.5% being singletons, with the ten largest covering 2.9%. The source material was PBMCs, sampled at surgery. These receptors came from a female donor with early-stage non-small cell lung cancer. Each CDR3 is given without its conserved first and last residue.

J gene | V gene | CDR3 protein
TRBJ2-1 | TRBV5-1 | ASSLRPAQNEQF
TRBJ2-3 | TRBV11-1 | ASSPSGASLPHTDTQY
TRBJ2-3 | TRBV2 | ASSEDGDTQY
TRBJ2-5 | TRBV10-3 | AISVRVRETQY
TRBJ2-1 | TRBV11-1 | ASSLRAVGESEQF
TRBJ2-5 | TRBV10-1 | ASSRDHQETQY
TRBJ2-5 | TRBV7-2 | ASSENRVGGGGQKTQY
TRBJ2-1 | TRBV11-3 | ASSWSGGLSEQF
TRBJ2-7 | TRBV18 | ASSPTGVLEQY
TRBJ1-2 | TRBV2 | ASKVSGEYGYT
TRBJ2-3 | TRBV5-1 | ASSRGDDTDTQY
TRBJ2-7 | TRBV7-2 | ASSLGLGTYEQY
TRBJ1-6 | TRBV7-9 | ASSLGGRGDSPLY
TRBJ2-1 | TRBV2 | ASRGTGNNEQF
TRBJ2-3 | TRBV5-1 | ASSLESPRTDTQY
TRBJ1-5 | TRBV12-3/TRBV12-4 | ASTLTGSYLPQH
TRBJ1-5 | TRBV6-6 | ASTSYSNQPQH
TRBJ2-2 | TRBV11-2 | ASSPRLRTGPTGELF
TRBJ2-5 | TRBV4-1 | ASSQDLWLALEVTQY
TRBJ1-5 | TRBV9 | ASSGGGWGADQPQH
TRBJ1-5 | TRBV7-9 | ASSLGGDGQPQH
TRBJ1-2 | TRBV28 | ASSLPIPGQGFYT
TRBJ1-1 | TRBV20-1 | SAKWSEAF
TRBJ2-3 | TRBV20-1 | SAGDSGGSDTQY
TRBJ1-2 | TRBV18 | ASSPSGTGGHGYT
TRBJ2-3 | TRBV7-2 | ASSLVGDSTDTQY
TRBJ2-1 | TRBV11-1 | ASSFGVAGSNEQF
TRBJ2-7 | TRBV3-1 | ASSHYGGAYEQY
TRBJ2-7 | TRBV29-1 | SAQLGVAYEQY
TRBJ2-3 | TRBV15 | ATSSFFLQADTQY
TRBJ2-3 | TRBV5-1 | ASSLGGAASTDTQY
TRBJ1-2 | TRBV5-1 | ASSPQGRGAANYGYT
TRBJ2-5 | TRBV5-1 | ASSLDAPEETQY
TRBJ1-5 | TRBV27 | ASSLDYRGRDQPQH